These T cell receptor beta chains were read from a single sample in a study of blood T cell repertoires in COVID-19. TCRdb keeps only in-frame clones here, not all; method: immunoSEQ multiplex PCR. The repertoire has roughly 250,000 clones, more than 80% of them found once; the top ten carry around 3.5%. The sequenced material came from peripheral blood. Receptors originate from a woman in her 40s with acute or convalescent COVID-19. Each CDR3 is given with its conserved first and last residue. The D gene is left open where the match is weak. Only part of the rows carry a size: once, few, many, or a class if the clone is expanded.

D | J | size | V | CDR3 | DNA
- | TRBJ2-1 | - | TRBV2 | CASSVSFSYNEQFF | TGTGCCAGCAGTGTATCTTTCTCCTACAATGAGCAGTTCTTC
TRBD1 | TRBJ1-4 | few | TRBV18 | CASSRDTGVSNEKLFF | TGTGCCAGCTCACGCGATACAGGGGTTTCAAATGAAAAACTGTTTTTT
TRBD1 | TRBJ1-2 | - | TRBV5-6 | CASSPGQFSGYTF | TGTGCCAGCAGCCCGGGACAGTTCTCTGGCTACACCTTC
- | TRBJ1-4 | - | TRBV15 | CATSRALNEKLFF | TGTGCCACCAGCAGAGCCCTTAATGAAAAACTGTTTTTT
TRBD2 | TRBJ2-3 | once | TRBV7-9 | CASSPHSGGATDTQYF | TGTGCCAGCAGTCCACATAGCGGGGGGGCTACAGATACGCAGTATTTT
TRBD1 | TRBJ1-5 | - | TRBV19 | CASSMRWRNRGWSNQPQHF | TGTGCCAGTAGTATGCGGTGGCGAAACAGGGGTTGGAGCAATCAGCCCCAGCATTTT
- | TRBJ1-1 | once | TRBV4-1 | CASSQETLGLAFF | TGCGCCAGCAGCCAAGAAACTCTGGGACTAGCTTTCTTT
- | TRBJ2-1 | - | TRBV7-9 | CASSFALAGGLYNEQFF | TGTGCCAGCAGCTTCGCCCTAGCAGGGGGACTTTACAATGAGCAGTTCTTC
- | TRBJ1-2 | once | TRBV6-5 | CASRRGYGYTF | TGTGCCAGCAGGCGAGGGTATGGCTACACCTTC
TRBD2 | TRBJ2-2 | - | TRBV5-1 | CASSLASGGPPGGELFF | TGCGCCAGCAGCTTGGCTAGCGGGGGGCCTCCCGGCGGGGAGCTGTTTTTT
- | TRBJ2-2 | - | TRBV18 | CASSSVTGELFF | TGTGCCAGCTCATCTGTAACCGGGGAGCTGTTTTTT
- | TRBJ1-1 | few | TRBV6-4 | CASSPRAFF | TGTGCCAGCAGCCCACGGGCTTTCTTT
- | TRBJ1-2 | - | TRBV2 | CASSEVQGNYGYTF | TGTGCCAGCAGTGAAGTACAGGGAAACTATGGCTACACCTTC
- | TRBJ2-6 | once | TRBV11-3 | CASSLGASGANVLTF | TGTGCCAGCAGCTTAGGGGCCTCTGGGGCCAACGTCCTGACTTTC
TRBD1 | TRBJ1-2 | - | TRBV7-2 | CASSLAPGTGVLGTF | TGTGCCAGCAGCTTAGCCCCAGGGACAGGGGTTCTAGGCACCTTC
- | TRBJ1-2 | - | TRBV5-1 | CASSLRAGGDFYGYTF | TGCGCCAGCAGCCTCAGGGCCGGGGGAGACTTCTATGGCTACACCTTC
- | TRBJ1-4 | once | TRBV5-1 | CASTMIPGVADEKLFF | TGCGCCAGCACCATGATACCGGGAGTCGCCGATGAAAAACTGTTTTTT
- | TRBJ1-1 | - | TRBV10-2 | CASSDPYTEAFF | TGCGCCAGCAGTGACCCGTACACTGAAGCTTTCTTT
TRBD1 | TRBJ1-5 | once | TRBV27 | CASSQTGAAQPQHF | TGTGCCAGCAGTCAAACAGGGGCCGCTCAGCCCCAGCATTTT
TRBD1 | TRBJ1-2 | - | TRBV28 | CASRQGHYGYTF | TGTGCCAGCAGACAGGGGCACTATGGCTACACCTTC
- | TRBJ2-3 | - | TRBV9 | CASSEEGGTDTQYF | TGTGCCAGCAGCGAGGAGGGAGGCACAGATACGCAGTATTTT
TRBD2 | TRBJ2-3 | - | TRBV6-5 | CASSSSGSHTDTQYF | TGTGCCAGCAGTTCTAGCGGGTCTCACACAGATACGCAGTATTTT
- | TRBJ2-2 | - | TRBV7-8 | CASSLAGATGELFF | TGTGCCAGCAGCTTAGCAGGGGCGACCGGGGAGCTGTTTTTT
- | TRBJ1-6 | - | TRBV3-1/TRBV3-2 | CASSQLGSSPLHF | TGTGCCAGCAGCCAATTAGGGAGTTCACCCCTCCACTTT
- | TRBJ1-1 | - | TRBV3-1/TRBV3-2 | CASSLQYTEAFF | TGTGCCAGCAGCCTTCAGTACACTGAAGCTTTCTTT
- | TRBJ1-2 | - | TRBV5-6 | CASRIESGYYGYTF | TGTGCCAGCAGGATAGAGTCGGGATACTATGGCTACACCTTC
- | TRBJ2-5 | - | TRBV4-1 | CASSQGTNQETQYF | TGCGCCAGCAGCCAAGGGACTAACCAAGAGACCCAGTACTTC
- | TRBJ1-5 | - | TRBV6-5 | CASRTGRNQPQHF | TGTGCCAGCAGGACAGGAAGGAATCAGCCCCAGCATTTT
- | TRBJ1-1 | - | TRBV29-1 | CSVTGILADKAFF | TGCAGCGTGACGGGGATTTTGGCAGATAAAGCTTTCTTT
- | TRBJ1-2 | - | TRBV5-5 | CASSLTGSNYGYTF | TGTGCCAGCAGCTTAACGGGTTCTAACTATGGCTACACCTTC
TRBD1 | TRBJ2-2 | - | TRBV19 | CASKAQGDGELFF | TGTGCCAGCAAAGCGCAGGGGGACGGGGAGCTGTTTTTT
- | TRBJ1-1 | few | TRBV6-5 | CASRPAGGNTEAFF | TGTGCCAGCAGGCCCGCGGGGGGGAACACTGAAGCTTTCTTT
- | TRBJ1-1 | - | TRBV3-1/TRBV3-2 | CASSQAWRMNTEAFF | TGTGCCAGCAGCCAAGCGTGGCGGATGAACACTGAAGCTTTCTTT
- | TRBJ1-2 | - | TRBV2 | CASRGLRGYGYTF | TGTGCCAGCAGGGGACTCCGGGGCTATGGCTACACCTTC
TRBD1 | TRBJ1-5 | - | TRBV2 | CASRRDRGSQPQHF | TGTGCCAGCAGACGGGACAGGGGTTCGCAGCCCCAGCATTTT
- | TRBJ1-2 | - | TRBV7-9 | CASNPPPGIYGYTF | TGTGCCAGCAATCCCCCCCCAGGGATCTATGGCTACACCTTC
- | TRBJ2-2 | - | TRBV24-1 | CATSDYRNTGELFF | TGTGCCACCAGTGATTACAGGAACACCGGGGAGCTGTTTTTT
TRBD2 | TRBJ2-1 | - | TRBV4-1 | CASSQTGLAPGEQFF | TGCGCCAGCAGCCAAACGGGACTAGCGCCGGGTGAGCAGTTCTTC
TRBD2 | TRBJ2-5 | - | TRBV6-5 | CASSSGLAYETQYF | TGTGCCAGCAGCTCGGGACTAGCGTATGAGACCCAGTACTTC
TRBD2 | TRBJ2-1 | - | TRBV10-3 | CAISGQRGEYNEQFF | TGTGCCATCAGTGGTCAGCGGGGGGAGTACAATGAGCAGTTCTTC
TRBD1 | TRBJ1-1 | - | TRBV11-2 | CASRSQGVGTEAFF | TGTGCCAGCAGATCCCAGGGGGTCGGCACTGAAGCTTTCTTT
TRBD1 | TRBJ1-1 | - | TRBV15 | CATSSSQGTLEAFF | TGTGCCACCAGCAGCTCACAGGGGACCTTAGAAGCTTTCTTT
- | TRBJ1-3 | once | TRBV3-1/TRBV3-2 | CASSLIGSGNTIYF | TGTGCCAGCAGCCTCATAGGGTCGGGGAACACCATATATTTT
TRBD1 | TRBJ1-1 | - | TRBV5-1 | CASSRQGTNTEAFF | TGCGCCAGCAGTCGACAGGGTACGAACACTGAAGCTTTCTTT
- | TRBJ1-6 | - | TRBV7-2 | CASSSRVQGNNSPLHF | TGTGCCAGCAGCTCAAGGGTACAGGGAAATAATTCACCCCTCCACTTT
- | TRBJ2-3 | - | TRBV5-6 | CASSLGYTGNTDTQYF | TGTGCCAGCAGCTTGGGGTATACGGGAAACACAGATACGCAGTATTTT
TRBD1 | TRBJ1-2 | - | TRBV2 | CASSPRDSVRWGF | TGTGCCAGCAGCCCCCGGGACAGTGTTAGATGGGGCTTC
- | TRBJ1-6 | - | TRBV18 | CASSPVPEGTTSPLHF | TGTGCCAGCTCACCAGTCCCCGAGGGGACTACTTCACCCCTCCACTTT
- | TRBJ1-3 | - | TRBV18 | CASSLQDSSGNTIYF | TGTGCCAGCTCACTACAGGACAGCTCTGGAAACACCATATATTTT
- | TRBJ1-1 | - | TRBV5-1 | CASSFRAGEAFF | TGCGCCAGCAGCTTCAGGGCAGGGGAAGCTTTCTTT
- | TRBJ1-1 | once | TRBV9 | CASSPPTGYTEAFF | TGTGCCAGCAGCCCGCCTACAGGGTACACTGAAGCTTTCTTT
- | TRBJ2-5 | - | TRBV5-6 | CASSLVSGEETQYF | TGTGCCAGCAGCTTGGTTAGCGGCGAAGAGACCCAGTACTTC
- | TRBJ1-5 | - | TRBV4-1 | CASSQGLYSNQPQHF | TGCGCCAGCAGCCAGGGGCTGTATAGCAATCAGCCCCAGCATTTT
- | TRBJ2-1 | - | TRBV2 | CASSFPSSGEQFF | TGTGCCAGCAGTTTCCCATCATCGGGTGAGCAGTTCTTC
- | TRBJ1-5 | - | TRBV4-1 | CASSQGGRGNQPQHF | TGCGCCAGCAGCCAAGGCGGCAGGGGCAATCAGCCCCAGCATTTT
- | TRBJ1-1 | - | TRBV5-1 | CATTRPGTPLHAFF | TGCGCCACCACGCGACCGGGGACTCCTTTGCATGCTTTCTTT
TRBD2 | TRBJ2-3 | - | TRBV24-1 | CATSDITPGLDRPTDTQYF | TGTGCCACCAGTGATATAACCCCGGGACTAGACCGACCCACAGATACGCAGTATTTT
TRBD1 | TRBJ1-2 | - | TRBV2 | CASSVDRVVADYGYTF | TGTGCCAGCAGTGTAGACAGGGTTGTGGCTGACTATGGCTACACCTTC
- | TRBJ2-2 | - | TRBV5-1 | CASVPSADTGELFF | TGCGCCAGCGTTCCCTCTGCGGACACCGGGGAGCTGTTTTTT
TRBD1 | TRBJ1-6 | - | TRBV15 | CATSRPEGQGNSPLHF | TGTGCCACCAGCAGACCCGAGGGACAGGGGAATTCACCCCTCCACTTT